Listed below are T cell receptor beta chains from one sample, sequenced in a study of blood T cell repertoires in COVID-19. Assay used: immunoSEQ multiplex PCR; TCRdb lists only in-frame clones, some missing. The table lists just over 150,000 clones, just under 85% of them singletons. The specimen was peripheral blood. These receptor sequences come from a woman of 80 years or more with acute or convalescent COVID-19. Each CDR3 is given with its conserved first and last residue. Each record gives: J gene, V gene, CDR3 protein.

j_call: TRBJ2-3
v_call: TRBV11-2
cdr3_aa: CASSTILSTDTQYF

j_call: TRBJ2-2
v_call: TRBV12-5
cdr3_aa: CASGFSPNTGTGELFF

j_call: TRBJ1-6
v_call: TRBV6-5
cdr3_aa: CASSYTGTAYSPLHF

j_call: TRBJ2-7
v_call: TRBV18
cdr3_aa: CASSPVRGNEQYF

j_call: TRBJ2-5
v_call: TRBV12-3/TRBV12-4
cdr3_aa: CASTRGLGETQYF

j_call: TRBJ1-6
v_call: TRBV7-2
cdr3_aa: CASSPGQVYSPLHF

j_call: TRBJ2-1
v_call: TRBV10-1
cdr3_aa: CASSDPNNEQFF

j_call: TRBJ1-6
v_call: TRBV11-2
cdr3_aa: CASSLIQGGNSPLHF

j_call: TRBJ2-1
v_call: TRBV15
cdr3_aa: CATGGLDYNEQFF

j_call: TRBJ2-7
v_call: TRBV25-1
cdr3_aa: CASNLGDEQYF

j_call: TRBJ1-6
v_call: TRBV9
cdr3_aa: CASSRGGTAFNSPLHF

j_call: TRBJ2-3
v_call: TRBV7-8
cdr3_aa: CASSLVRADTQYF

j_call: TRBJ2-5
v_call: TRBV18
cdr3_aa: CASFRDSIQETQYF

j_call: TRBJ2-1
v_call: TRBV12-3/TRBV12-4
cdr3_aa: CATAAGGYNEQFF

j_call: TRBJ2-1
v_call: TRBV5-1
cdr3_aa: CASSLAQYNEQFF

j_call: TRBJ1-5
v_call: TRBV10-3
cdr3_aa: CAISDSNQPQHF

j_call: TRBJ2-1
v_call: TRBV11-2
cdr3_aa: CASSLDFGTSGRANEQFF

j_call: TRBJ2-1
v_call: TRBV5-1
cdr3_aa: CASSWARGDSGIYNEQFF

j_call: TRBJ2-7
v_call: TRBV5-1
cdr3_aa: CASSLGTSGRAYEQYF

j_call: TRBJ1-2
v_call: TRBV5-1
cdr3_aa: CASSQQGLAGGYTF

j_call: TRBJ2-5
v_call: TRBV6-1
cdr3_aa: CASSELANPGETQYF

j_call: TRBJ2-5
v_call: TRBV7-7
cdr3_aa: CASSSTGTGGETQYF

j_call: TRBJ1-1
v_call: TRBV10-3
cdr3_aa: CAIRPQVETTEAFF

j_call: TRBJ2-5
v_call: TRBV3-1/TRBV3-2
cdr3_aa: CASSQGLAGGQETQYF

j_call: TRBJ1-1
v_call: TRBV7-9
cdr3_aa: CASLRGRDSMNTEAFF

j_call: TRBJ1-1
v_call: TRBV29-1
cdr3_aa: CSVDGSGGRKGEAFF

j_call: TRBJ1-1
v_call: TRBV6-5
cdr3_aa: CASRGDRGNTEAFF

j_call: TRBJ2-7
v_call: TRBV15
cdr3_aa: CATSRDLRTQEYF

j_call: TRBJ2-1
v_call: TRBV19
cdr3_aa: CASSVSRSSGIYNEQFF

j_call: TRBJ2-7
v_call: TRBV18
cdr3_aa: CASSPPQGEQYF

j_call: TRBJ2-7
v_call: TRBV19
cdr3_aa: CASSIGWSSYEQYF

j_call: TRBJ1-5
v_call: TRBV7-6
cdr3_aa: CASSLLGDGNQPQHF

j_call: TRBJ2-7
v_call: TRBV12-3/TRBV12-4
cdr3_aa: CASSLGGALPQYF

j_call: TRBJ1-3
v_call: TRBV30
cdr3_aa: CAWRRTGSSSGNTIYF

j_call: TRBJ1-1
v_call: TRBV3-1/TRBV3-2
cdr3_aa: CASSPWGGRNTEAFF

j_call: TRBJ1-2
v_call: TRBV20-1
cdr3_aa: CSASLRQNINYGYTF

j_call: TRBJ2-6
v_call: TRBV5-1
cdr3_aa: CASSQTSNSGANVLTF

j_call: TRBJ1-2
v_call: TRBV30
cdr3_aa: CAWSRQGDGYTF

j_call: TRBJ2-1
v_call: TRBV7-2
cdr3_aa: CASSFLDKYNEQFF

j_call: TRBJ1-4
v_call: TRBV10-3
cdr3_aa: CAIGRTGVGEKLFF

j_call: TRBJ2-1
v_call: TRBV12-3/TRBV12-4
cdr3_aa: CASNAAGYNEQFF

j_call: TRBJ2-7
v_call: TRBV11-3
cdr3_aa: CASSSLFSGPRDEQYF

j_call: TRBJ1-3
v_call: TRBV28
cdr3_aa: CASSRDRRSGNTIYF

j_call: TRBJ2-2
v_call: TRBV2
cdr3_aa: CASKEEAKWSTGELFF

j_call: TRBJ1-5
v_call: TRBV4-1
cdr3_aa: CASSQAGTGALGQPQHF

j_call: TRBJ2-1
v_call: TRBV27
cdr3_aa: CASSLSTGRGHNEQFF

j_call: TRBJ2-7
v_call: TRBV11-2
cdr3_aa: CASSLGLAGVSYEQYF

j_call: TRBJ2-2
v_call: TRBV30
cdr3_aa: CAWSVAKREYTGELFF

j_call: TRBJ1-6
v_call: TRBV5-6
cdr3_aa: CASSAYRGLYNSPLHF

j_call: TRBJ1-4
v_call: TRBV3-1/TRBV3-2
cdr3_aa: CASSQAREGLFF

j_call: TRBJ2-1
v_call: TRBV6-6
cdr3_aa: CASSYRTAYNEQFF

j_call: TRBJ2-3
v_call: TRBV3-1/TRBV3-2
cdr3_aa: CASSLRTSGRADTQYF

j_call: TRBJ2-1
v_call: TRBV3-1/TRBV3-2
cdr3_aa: CASSRSGFYNEQFF